This T cell receptor beta chain was sequenced during a study of blood T cell repertoires in COVID-19 (TCRdb year 2020). With regard to the full study: Samples covering the acute and convalescent phases of COVID-19 were provided by collaborators in the United States, Italy and Spain. Deeply sampled blood TCRbeta repertoires from subjects exposed to, actively infected with, or recovered from COVID-19 were included in the dataset. The repertoires were released in a freely available public database intended as a resource for research on the immune response to SARS-CoV-2. Sample metadata almost always included a de-identified subject ID, COVID-19 status, age in years and sex. The prospective study material was composed of cDNA or gDNA derived from T cells, B-cell-depleted T cells, or PBMCs. Samples were obtained from the ongoing ImmuneRACE study (first 160 participants) and from approximately 1,200 subjects provided by 6 global collaborators. Where available, HLA class I and class II types were obtained from metadata supplied by the sample provider rather than from assay-based typing.

As concerns this clone: The target of this receptor is not known. No base qualities exist here, and no much larger clone lies one base off it.

One collaborating source in Seattle enrolled patients during active infection and followed them longitudinally through the course of disease. Whole blood was collected in K2EDTA tubes by collaborating institutions according to the institutions' own protocols. For TCRbeta analysis, collaborators shipped samples in one of three forms: frozen whole blood, isolated PBMCs, or DNA extracted from either of those sample types. Relative to germline, V is missing 3 bases and J is missing 3 bases, with 4 bases of the junction outside any gene match. Via the germline V gene, CDR1 is KGHSH and CDR2 LQKENI. The CDR3, cysteine through phenylalanine, is 14 amino acids long. The kept DNA is CDR3 alone, 42 bases in frame from the first base. The immunoSEQ Assay, a bias-controlled multiplex PCR, was used to amplify TCRbeta CDR3 regions from genomic DNA. The study's own analysis went as follows. Nucleated cell counts per sample were estimated from amplification of reference gene primers within the assay. To quantify the absolute abundance of each unique TCRbeta CDR3 rearrangement, sequence reads were collapsed and filtered. For each sample, productive Simpson clonality was calculated as the square root of Simpson's diversity index over productive rearrangements. Imported from immuneACCESS, the table was reduced by TCRdb to in-frame sequences with V and J called. These copies leave out some clones; in studies compared against another copy, an unresolved V gene accounts for under half, and the cause of the remainder is not known. V and J calls and clone size are those listed in that table; D and trimming were worked out from the DNA. The sample table lists some 150,000 clones, around 79% of them with a count of one. The ten largest account for around 5% of the sample.

The paper's findings and limits, for the study overall: The quantity of clinical and demographic metadata differed by source and by participant and was supplied without curation.

This TCR was recovered from a woman aged 70-85 years with COVID-19, enrolled during active disease. The rearranged segments are TRBV18 and TRBJ2-7, and TRBD1 matches 8 of the central bases. Sequenced material: peripheral blood. The nucleotide sequence is TGTGCCAGCTCACCGTTCGGGACAGGCTACGAGCAGTACTTC. This codes for CASSPFGTGYEQYF.